The rows below give T cell receptor beta chains drawn from one sample of a study of cytomegalovirus exposure and HLA in healthy donors. Libraries were prepared by immunoSEQ multiplex PCR; TCRdb keeps only in-frame clonotypes and omits some of them. The sample includes more than 70,000 clones, more than 70% of them seen just once. Sequences were obtained from PBMCs. Receptor source: a man aged 40-49 years in good health and CMV-seronegative. The CDR3 runs from the conserved cysteine through the conserved F or W. Fields, in order: D gene, V gene, clone size, J gene, CDR3 DNA, CDR3 protein. A D gene is named only where the DNA matches it firmly. Rows give clone size only sometimes, using once, few, many, or a class for an expanded clone.

TRBD1,TRBV18,NA,TRBJ2-7,TGTGCCAGCTCACCACGAAGGACAGGGTTGTCCTACGAGCAGTACTTC,CASSPRRTGLSYEQYF
NA,TRBV9,NA,TRBJ2-7,TGTGCCAGCAGCGGAACCAGGGACACCTCACAAACCTACTACGAGCAGTACTTC,CASSGTRDTSQTYYEQYF
TRBD1,TRBV27,NA,TRBJ2-4,TGTGCCAGCAGCGCCAGGGGGCACATTCAGTACTTC,CASSARGHIQYF
TRBD1,TRBV6-4,NA,TRBJ1-1,TGTGCCAGCAGTGACTCGTGCGGGACAGTCTTT,CASSDSCGTVF
TRBD1,TRBV7-8,NA,TRBJ2-3,TGTGCCAGCAGCTACCAACCGGGACAGGGGGCAGATACGCAGTATTTT,CASSYQPGQGADTQYF
TRBD2,TRBV27,NA,TRBJ2-7,TGTGCCAGCAGTTCCTCTAGCGGACTATACTACGAGCAGTACTTC,CASSSSSGLYYEQYF
NA,TRBV6-5,NA,TRBJ1-1,TGTGCCAGCAGAATTAGCGCATGGGGGAACACTGAAGCTTTCTTT,CASRISAWGNTEAFF
NA,TRBV28,NA,TRBJ1-2,TGTGCCAGCACCTCCGGGGGACGGGCCTATGGCTACACCTTC,CASTSGGRAYGYTF
TRBD1,TRBV6-4,NA,TRBJ2-1,TGTGCCAGCAGTGACTCTTTATCAGGGGGCGGTGAGCAGTTCTTC,CASSDSLSGGGEQFF
TRBD1,TRBV18,NA,TRBJ1-5,TGTGCCAGCTCACCGGTGACAGGGCACAATCAGCCCCAGCATTTT,CASSPVTGHNQPQHF
NA,TRBV7-2,NA,TRBJ1-3,TGTGCCAGCAGCTTAACCGGGATGGTGGACACCATATATTTT,CASSLTGMVDTIYF
TRBD2,TRBV12-5,NA,TRBJ2-2,TGTGCTAGTGGTTGGGCTACGACTAGCCCCGGGGAGCTGTTTTTT,CASGWATTSPGELFF
NA,TRBV18,NA,TRBJ2-7,TGTGCCAGCTCACTTCAGCGGTACTACGAGCAGTACTTC,CASSLQRYYEQYF
TRBD1,TRBV5-4,NA,TRBJ1-2,TGTGCCAGCAGCTACCCGGGACAGGGGGCCAGGAACTATGGCTACACCTTC,CASSYPGQGARNYGYTF
NA,TRBV27,NA,TRBJ1-2,TGTGCCAGCAGTTCAGGTGATAACTATGGCTACACCTTC,CASSSGDNYGYTF
NA,TRBV5-1,NA,TRBJ2-4,TGCGCCAGCAGCTTGAATATAGGAGGAAGTTTAGACAAAAACATTCAGTACTTC,CASSLNIGGSLDKNIQYF
NA,TRBV10-3,NA,TRBJ2-1,TGTGCCATCAGGGAGTACAAATACAATGAGCAGTTCTTC,CAIREYKYNEQFF
TRBD1,TRBV29-1,NA,TRBJ2-7,TGCAGCGCCGGGACAGAACTCTACGAGCAGTACTTC,CSAGTELYEQYF
NA,TRBV6-5,once,TRBJ2-5,TGTGCCAGCAGCTCGCTACGCGAGACCCAGTACTTC,CASSSLRETQYF
NA,TRBV6-1,NA,TRBJ1-5,TGTGCCAGCAGTGAAGCTCTCCCTGATCAGCCCCAGCATTTT,CASSEALPDQPQHF
TRBD1,TRBV4-2,few,TRBJ2-2,TGTGCCAGCAGCGGACAGGGGGATAACACCGGGGAGCTGTTTTTT,CASSGQGDNTGELFF
NA,TRBV7-9,NA,TRBJ1-2,TGTGCCAGCAGCTCCGCAGAGGTTGCTAACTATGGCTACACCTTC,CASSSAEVANYGYTF
NA,TRBV7-2,few,TRBJ1-2,TGTGCCAGCAGTTTTCCCATCCAGGGAGGAGGCTACACCTTC,CASSFPIQGGGYTF
TRBD1,TRBV9,few,TRBJ2-7,TGTGCCAGCAGCGCATTCCTGTCGGGACAGGGGAACGAGCAGTACTTC,CASSAFLSGQGNEQYF
TRBD1,TRBV7-9,NA,TRBJ1-2,TGTGCCAGCAGGGGGACAGGGGGCGATGGCTACACCTTC,CASRGTGGDGYTF
NA,TRBV5-4,NA,TRBJ2-3,TGTGCCAGCAGCGTGGGGGCGGGGAATACGCAGTATTTT,CASSVGAGNTQYF
NA,TRBV4-2,NA,TRBJ1-1,TGTGCCAGCAGCCCTGAGGGTGCAGGGGTTAGTGAAGCTTTCTTT,CASSPEGAGVSEAFF
NA,TRBV6-1,NA,TRBJ1-5,TGTGCCAGCAGTGAACTTGACTCCAATCAGCCCCAGCATTTT,CASSELDSNQPQHF
NA,TRBV6-6,NA,TRBJ2-4,TGTGCCAGCAGTTACTCAGGGGCTCCCCTTCAAAACATTCAGTACTTC,CASSYSGAPLQNIQYF
TRBD2,TRBV15,NA,TRBJ2-7,TGTGCCACCAGCAGGCGGGGGGTTGGTTCCTACGAGCAGTACTTC,CATSRRGVGSYEQYF
TRBD1,TRBV28,once,TRBJ1-1,TGTGCCAGCAGTCCGACAGGGAGGAACACTGAAGCTTTCTTT,CASSPTGRNTEAFF
NA,TRBV6-1,NA,TRBJ2-3,TGTGCCAGCAGTGTTTCGACAGGAAGCACAGATACGCAGTATTTT,CASSVSTGSTDTQYF
NA,TRBV5-1,NA,TRBJ1-4,TGCGCCAGCAGCTTACAGGGTCCCAATGAAAAACTGTTTTTT,CASSLQGPNEKLFF
TRBD2,TRBV10-3,NA,TRBJ2-5,TGTGCCATCGGGGGGGGTCAAGAGACCCAGTACTTC,CAIGGGQETQYF
NA,TRBV5-1,few,TRBJ2-2,TGCGCCAGCAGCCCGGACTCTCTCGGGGCCGGGGAGCTGTTTTTT,CASSPDSLGAGELFF
NA,TRBV6-1,NA,TRBJ2-7,TGTGCCAGCAGTGAGTACAAGACCTACGAGCAGTACTTC,CASSEYKTYEQYF
TRBD1,TRBV13,NA,TRBJ2-5,TGTGCCAGCAGCGCCACCGGGACAGGGGATGTGACCCAGTACTTC,CASSATGTGDVTQYF
NA,TRBV6-1,NA,TRBJ2-3,TGTGCCAGCGGCAGGGTCACAGATACGCAGTATTTT,CASGRVTDTQYF
NA,TRBV9,NA,TRBJ2-5,TGTGCCAGCAGCGTAGTATCAGGGGCCGAGACCCAGTACTTC,CASSVVSGAETQYF
NA,TRBV4-1,NA,TRBJ1-1,TGCGCCAGCAGAAAAGGCGGGAACACTGAAGCTTTCTTT,CASRKGGNTEAFF
TRBD1,TRBV5-6,NA,TRBJ1-2,TGTGCCAGCAGCTTGGCCGGGACAGAAACGAGCGGCTACACCTTC,CASSLAGTETSGYTF
NA,TRBV7-2,NA,TRBJ2-3,TGTGCCAGCAGTCTACAGGGCCCCCCAGATACGCAGTATTTT,CASSLQGPPDTQYF
TRBD2,TRBV5-1,NA,TRBJ2-3,TGCGCCAGCGTTAAGGGATCGCTCTACGGGGGGGCCACCTGGACAGATACGCAGTATTTT,CASVKGSLYGGATWTDTQYF
TRBD2,TRBV6-6,NA,TRBJ2-7,TGTGCCAGCAGTCCCGGGGGGAGCTCCTACGAGCAGTACTTC,CASSPGGSSYEQYF
NA,TRBV28,NA,TRBJ2-2,TGTGCCAGCAGTCTAGAAGACAGGTTCAGGGCGAACACCGGGGAGCTGTTTTTT,CASSLEDRFRANTGELFF
NA,TRBV6-6,NA,TRBJ2-7,TGTGCCAGCAGTTACTCTGGGGGCGAGCAGTACTTC,CASSYSGGEQYF
TRBD1,TRBV4-3,NA,TRBJ1-2,TGCGCCAGCAGCCAAGAATCGGGACAGGGGGCAAGAGGCTACACCTTC,CASSQESGQGARGYTF
TRBD1,TRBV4-1,NA,TRBJ2-1,TGCGCCAGCAGCCTCTCAGGGGGCACGGTAGGCAATGAGCAGTTCTTC,CASSLSGGTVGNEQFF
NA,TRBV9,few,TRBJ1-4,TGTGCCAGCAGCCGGGGGGGGATTGATGAAAAACTGTTTTTT,CASSRGGIDEKLFF
NA,TRBV29-1,NA,TRBJ1-4,TGCAGCGTTCGGGTAAATAATGAAAAACTGTTTTTT,CSVRVNNEKLFF
TRBD2,TRBV7-9,NA,TRBJ2-7,TGTGCCAGCAGCCCCCGGTCGGGGACTAGTGCGGGCGAGCAGTACTTC,CASSPRSGTSAGEQYF
TRBD1,TRBV27,NA,TRBJ2-7,TGTGCCAGCAGGCTGACAGGGGGGGGTTCCGAGCAGTACTTC,CASRLTGGGSEQYF
NA,TRBV27,NA,TRBJ2-7,TGTGCCAGCGCCCCTGGACGGACTTCCTACGAGCAGTACTTC,CASAPGRTSYEQYF
NA,TRBV4-1,NA,TRBJ1-2,TGCGCCAGCAGCCAGGGGACACCCTATGGCTACACCTTC,CASSQGTPYGYTF